The sequence of this T cell receptor beta chain was determined in a study of blood T cell repertoires in COVID-19. Overall study context: The United States, Italy and Spain provided the acute and convalescent COVID-19 samples. Nucleic acid was either cDNA or gDNA, and it came from T cells, B-cell-depleted T cells, or PBMCs.

The CDR3 totals 12 residues. The V gene lost 0 bases and the J gene lost 8 bases, with 7 bases spanning the gap. Germline CDR1 LGHDT, CDR2 YNNKEL (reference sequence). Per the authors' pipeline: Estimation of nucleated cell counts relied on the amplification of reference gene primers. TCRdb keeps only in-frame clones here, not all; method: immunoSEQ multiplex PCR. D and trimming come from the DNA, and the V and J calls and clone size come from that table. The data show about 210,000 clones, with around 90% seen just once and more than 0.95% held by the top ten. The V gene is TRBV3-1 (or the pseudogene TRBV3-2), the J gene TRBJ1-1; D is unclear. Sequencing was carried out using peripheral blood. This sequence originates from a man aged 25-40 years with acute or convalescent COVID-19. CDR3 residues: CASSQEAREAFF. The CDR3 DNA reads as TGTGCCAGCAGCCAAGAGGCACGAGAAGCTTTCTTT.